Described below is a single TCR beta chain sequence and its context. No antigen is known for it. The data were obtained in a study of radiotherapy plus CTLA-4 blockade in lung cancer. Findings and caveats of the study: In blood, TCR clones derived from the tumor expanded after radiotherapy plus ipilimumab.

Generated by immunoSEQ multiplex PCR, the TCRdb table keeps only in-frame clones and is missing some. In the table there are roughly 54,000 clones, 84% of which are singletons. Germline V CDR1 and CDR2: LGHNA, YSLEER. The V and J ends lost 2 bases and 4 bases respectively, with 11 bases between them. The CDR3 spans 14 residues. Alongside CTLA-4 blockade with ipilimumab, patients with chemo-refractory metastatic non-small-cell lung cancer received focal radiation. The sample was peripheral blood, taken from a patient treated with radiotherapy plus ipilimumab. The chain joins TRBV4-3 to TRBJ1-1; a possible D gene is TRBD1 (6 bases). The clonotype was recovered from a human donor with non-small cell lung cancer whose response to radiotherapy plus ipilimumab could not be evaluated. The CDR3 DNA sequence: TGCGCCAGCAGCCAAACAGGGTTGAGCACTGAAGCTTTCTTT. Encoded protein: CASSQTGLSTEAFF.